Listed here are 3 T cell receptor beta chains from one sample, sequenced in a study of response to subunit inactivated influenza vaccine. TCRdb independently ran MiXCR on the RT-PCR reads; one entry per CDR3 protein. The data hold about 580,000 distinct CDR3 sequences, with around 15% observed a single time. The specimen was PBMCs from blood, collected roughly 12 days after vaccination. The receptors were sampled from a man aged 45-65 years who received an inactivated influenza vaccine.

This clonotype was seen a handful of times. The rearrangement links TRBV5-6 to TRBJ1-1; D possibly corresponds to TRBD1 (5 bases). CDR3 length equals 14 residues. Trimming shortened V by 1 base and J by 2 bases, and 9 bases separated the two germline ends. Germline V gene lookup returns CDR1 SGHDT and CDR2 YYEEEE. The CDR3 sequence is CASSLRGINTEAFF. As DNA, the CDR3 is TGTGCCAGCAGCTTGCGGGGGATCAACACTGAAGCTTTCTTT. Together with reference TRBV5-6 and TRBJ1-1, the CDR3 gives the full variable domain: DAGVTQSPTHLIKTRGQQVTLRCSPKSGHDTVSWYQQALGQGPQFIFQYYEEEERQRGNFPDRFSGHQFPNYSSELNVNALLLGDSALYLCASSLRGINTEAFFGQGTRLTVV.

At least ten counts were recorded for this clonotype. J is TRBJ1-6 and V is TRBV12-3 or TRBV12-4, with D possibly matching TRBD1 (5 bases). This CDR3 comprises 17 residues. V was cut by 5 bases and J by 8 bases, with 22 bases left in between. This chain's CDR3 is CASSNRGTAFTDSPLHF. Written as DNA, the CDR3 is TGTGCCAGCAGTAACCGCGGGACCGCTTTTACGGATTCACCCCTCCACTTT.

The chain has TRBV18 and TRBJ1-2; D gene uncertain. Germline CDR1 and CDR2: KGHSH and LQKENI. The CDR3 consists of 11 residues. V dropped 6 bases and J dropped 8 bases, with 10 bases sitting between them. The CDR3 is CASSSTEGYTF. The CDR3 coding sequence is TGTGCCAGCTCTTCCACGGAGGGCTACACCTTC.